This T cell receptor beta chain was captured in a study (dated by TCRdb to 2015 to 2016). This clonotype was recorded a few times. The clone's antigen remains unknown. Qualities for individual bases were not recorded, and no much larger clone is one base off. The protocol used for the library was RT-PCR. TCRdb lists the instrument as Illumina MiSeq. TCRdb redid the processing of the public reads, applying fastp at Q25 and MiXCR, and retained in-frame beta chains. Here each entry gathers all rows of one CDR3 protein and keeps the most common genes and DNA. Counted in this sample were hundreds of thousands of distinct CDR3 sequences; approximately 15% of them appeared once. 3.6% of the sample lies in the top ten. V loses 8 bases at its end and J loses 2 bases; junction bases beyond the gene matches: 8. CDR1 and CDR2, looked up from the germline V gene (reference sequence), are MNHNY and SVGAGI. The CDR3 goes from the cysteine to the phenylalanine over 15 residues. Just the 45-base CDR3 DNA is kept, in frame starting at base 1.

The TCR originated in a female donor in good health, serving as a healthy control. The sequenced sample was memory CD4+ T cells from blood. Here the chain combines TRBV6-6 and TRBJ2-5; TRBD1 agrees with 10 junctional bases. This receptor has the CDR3 CASVRDRGGQETQYF. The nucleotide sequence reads TGTGCCAGCGTCCGGGACAGGGGTGGTCAAGAGACCCAGTACTTC.